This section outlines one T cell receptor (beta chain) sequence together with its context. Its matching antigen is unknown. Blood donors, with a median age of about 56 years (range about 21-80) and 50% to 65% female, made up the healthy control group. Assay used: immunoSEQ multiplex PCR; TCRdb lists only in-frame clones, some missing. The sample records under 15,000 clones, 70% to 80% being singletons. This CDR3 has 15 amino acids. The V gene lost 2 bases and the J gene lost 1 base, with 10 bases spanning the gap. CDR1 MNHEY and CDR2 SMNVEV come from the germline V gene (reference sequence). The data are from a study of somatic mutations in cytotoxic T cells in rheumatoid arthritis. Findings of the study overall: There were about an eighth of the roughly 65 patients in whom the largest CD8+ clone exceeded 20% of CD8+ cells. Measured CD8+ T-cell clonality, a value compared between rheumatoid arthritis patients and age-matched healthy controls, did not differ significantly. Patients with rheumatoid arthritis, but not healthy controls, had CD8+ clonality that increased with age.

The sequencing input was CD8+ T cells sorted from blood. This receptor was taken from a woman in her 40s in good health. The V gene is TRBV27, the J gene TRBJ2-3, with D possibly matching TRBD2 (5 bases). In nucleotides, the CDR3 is TGTGCCAGCAGTTTAACAACTAGTGGCACAGATACGCAGTATTTT. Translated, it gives CASSLTTSGTDTQYF.